This is a list of T cell receptor beta chains from one sample in a study of beta chain features in type 1 diabetes. TCRdb's table, derived via immunoSEQ multiplex PCR, lists solely in-frame clones and lacks some. The data contain under 950,000 clones, roughly 17% of them singletons. Sequencing was carried out using naive CD4+ T cells from blood. These receptors originate from a young woman in good health. The CDR3 runs from the conserved cysteine through the conserved F or W. Each record gives: CDR3 length, V gene, J gene, CDR3 protein.

len: 11
v_gene: TRBV6-5
j_gene: TRBJ2-5
CDR3aa: CASSYGPAQYF

len: 14
v_gene: TRBV28
j_gene: TRBJ2-7
CDR3aa: CASSETGPTYEQYF

len: 17
v_gene: TRBV28
j_gene: TRBJ2-3
CDR3aa: CASSLPLAGASTDTQYF

len: 13
v_gene: TRBV19
j_gene: TRBJ2-7
CDR3aa: CASSKGQGAEQYF

len: 15
v_gene: TRBV18
j_gene: TRBJ1-1
CDR3aa: CASSPPGQGAMVTFF

len: 11
v_gene: TRBV20-1
j_gene: TRBJ2-3
CDR3aa: CTGGSTDTQYF

len: 16
v_gene: TRBV9
j_gene: TRBJ2-1
CDR3aa: CASSSRASGRGNEQFF

len: 16
v_gene: TRBV4-3
j_gene: TRBJ2-1
CDR3aa: CASSQDWREAYNEQFF

len: 14
v_gene: TRBV10-3
j_gene: TRBJ2-7
CDR3aa: CAISDGTGAYEQYF

len: 14
v_gene: TRBV9
j_gene: TRBJ2-5
CDR3aa: CASSVGGASETQYF

len: 16
v_gene: TRBV19
j_gene: TRBJ2-1
CDR3aa: CASSIGGSESYNEQFF

len: 15
v_gene: TRBV19
j_gene: TRBJ1-5
CDR3aa: CASSFGTALNQPQHF

len: 15
v_gene: TRBV7-2
j_gene: TRBJ2-5
CDR3aa: CASSLVSGPRETQYF

len: 12
v_gene: TRBV28
j_gene: TRBJ1-5
CDR3aa: CASTTGIQPQHF

len: 14
v_gene: TRBV29-1
j_gene: TRBJ2-7
CDR3aa: CSVVGGGTVYEQYF

len: 14
v_gene: TRBV2
j_gene: TRBJ2-7
CDR3aa: CASSEKARAYEQYF

len: 12
v_gene: TRBV6-5
j_gene: TRBJ2-6
CDR3aa: CASRTGANVLTF

len: 13
v_gene: TRBV15
j_gene: TRBJ2-7
CDR3aa: CATSINSGYEQYF

len: 11
v_gene: TRBV7-9
j_gene: TRBJ2-7
CDR3aa: CASSPNYEQYF

len: 18
v_gene: TRBV7-9
j_gene: TRBJ2-1
CDR3aa: CASSLLHQLGQQYNEQFF

len: 16
v_gene: TRBV9
j_gene: TRBJ2-3
CDR3aa: CASSVTGLAGAGRRYF

len: 16
v_gene: TRBV7-9
j_gene: TRBJ2-1
CDR3aa: CASSFYRAPAYNEQFF

len: 13
v_gene: TRBV5-6
j_gene: TRBJ2-6
CDR3aa: CASKGSGANVLTF

len: 14
v_gene: TRBV5-4
j_gene: TRBJ2-3
CDR3aa: CASSSFGLTDTQYF

len: 13
v_gene: TRBV29-1
j_gene: TRBJ1-4
CDR3aa: CSVWTGNNEKLFF

len: 11
v_gene: TRBV29-1
j_gene: TRBJ2-7
CDR3aa: CSASRGHEQYF

len: 15
v_gene: TRBV4-2
j_gene: TRBJ2-2
CDR3aa: CASSVPSSDTGELFF

len: 18
v_gene: TRBV27
j_gene: TRBJ1-4
CDR3aa: CASSPVRDRVRTNEKLFF

len: 15
v_gene: TRBV7-9
j_gene: TRBJ1-5
CDR3aa: CASSSWSDSNQPQHF

len: 13
v_gene: TRBV9
j_gene: TRBJ2-5
CDR3aa: CASSVRTGETQYF

len: 10
v_gene: TRBV20-1
j_gene: TRBJ2-5
CDR3aa: CSEGKETQYF

len: 13
v_gene: TRBV6-5
j_gene: TRBJ1-2
CDR3aa: CASRMGSSYGYTF

len: 11
v_gene: TRBV5-8
j_gene: TRBJ1-1
CDR3aa: CASSFQTEAFF